This T cell receptor (beta chain) was found in a study of CD8+CD57+ T cells in acquired aplastic anemia. Notes on the study in general: Between patients and controls, around 31 CD8+ CDR3 sequences were found in common.

TCR beta VDJ combinations and CDR3 sequences were profiled from genomic DNA. MiXCR, run by TCRdb on the reads, gives a single entry per CDR3 protein. Of approximately 45,000 distinct CDR3 sequences listed, around 70% are singletons. To note about this clonotype: Its cognate antigen is unknown.

The source is a human donor in good health, serving as a control. The sequencing sample was made of sorted CD4+, CD8+, or CD8+CD57+ T cells (not recorded which) from PBMCs.

The CDR3 DNA sequence: TGTGCCAGCAGTCTTGGGGGCGGTCAGCCCCAGCATTTT. This translates into CASSLGGGQPQHF. V and J are TRBV7-3 and TRBJ1-5; the D gene is possibly TRBD1 (6 bases). Trimming left V 6 bases short and J 6 bases short, with 12 bases between. The CDR3 covers 13 residues. Germline loops: CDR1 SGHTA, CDR2 FQGTGA.